The 24 T cell receptor beta chains reported below all come from one sample, sequenced in a study of regulatory T cells in long-lasting Graves disease. According to the study, TCR beta libraries were built with iRepertoire HTBI primers and CDR3-region Arm-PCR. TCRdb itself ran the multiplex PCR reads through MiXCR, one entry per CDR3 protein. The sample has 650,000 to 850,000 distinct CDR3 sequences; about 30% are singletons. Documented time point: persistent/refractory GD, antithyroid drugs over 5 years with positive TRAb. The authors made the TCR library using RNA they extracted from PBMCs. Source: peripheral blood mononuclear cells (PBMCs), taken when the disease was refractory, from a patient treated with antithyroid drugs. These receptors originate from a female donor with Graves disease.

This clonotype has just a few counts. This chain connects TRBV7-9 to TRBJ1-2; D remains unclear. V was shortened by 5 bases and J by 5 bases, with 18 bases between the two germline ends. This CDR3 has 15 residues. In germline, CDR1 is SEHNR, CDR2 FQNEAQ (reference sequence). In nucleotides, the CDR3 is TGTGCCAGCAGCAAACGAACAAACCCCAGATATGGCTACACCTTC. Translating gives CASSKRTNPRYGYTF.

The genes are TRBV11-2 and TRBJ1-4; the D gene is possibly TRBD1 (5 bases). The CDR3 runs 14 residues. The germline CDR1 and CDR2 sequences are SGHAT and FQNNGV. V lost 7 bases and J lost 8, with 17 bases in between. Here the CDR3 reads CASTRLAGVEKLFF. The CDR3 DNA is TGTGCCAGCACCCGCTTAGCGGGGGTCGAAAAACTGTTTTTT.

The chain couples TRBV3-1 to TRBJ2-7; D gene unclear. Germline V CDR1 and CDR2: LGHDT, YNNKEL (reference sequence). The CDR3 length is 13 residues. With 3 bases removed from V and 4 bases from J, the gap between germline ends came to 10 bases. CDR3 in DNA: TGTGCCAGCAGCCACGGCTATAGGTACGAGCAGTACTTC. Translating it yields CASSHGYRYEQYF.

This sequence joins TRBV12-5 and TRBJ1-1; D might be TRBD1 (5 bases). Trimming shortened V by 0 bases and J by 3 bases, and 11 bases separated the two germline ends. Looked up from germline, CDR1 is LGHNT and CDR2 is FRNRAP. CDR3 length equals 15 residues. The CDR3: CASGLVQGAHTEAFF. In DNA form, the CDR3 reads TGTGCTAGTGGTTTGGTACAAGGGGCGCACACTGAAGCTTTCTTT.

This clonotype was seen more than once but under ten times. The chain is built from TRBV6-2 or TRBV6-3 and TRBJ2-7, with 7 nucleotides matching TRBD1. The ends lost 5 bases at V and 4 bases at J; junction bases unmatched: 14. This CDR3 contains 16 residues. Germline CDR1 is MNHEY and CDR2 is SVGEGT. The DNA for the CDR3 is TGTGCCAGCAGTCCCCACCCCGACAGGGTTTGGTACGAGCAGTACTTC. Its protein product is CASSPHPDRVWYEQYF.

The chain is built from TRBV6-1 and TRBJ2-3; 10 bases line up with TRBD2. CDR1 MNHNS and CDR2 SASEGT come from the germline V gene. The V and J ends lost 7 bases and 1 base, in that order; junction bases with no gene match: 11. The CDR3 consists of 17 residues. The CDR3 DNA reads as TGTGCCAGCATCTCCAAAGCTAGCGGGAGCCGCACAGATACGCAGTATTTT. This translates into CASISKASGSRTDTQYF.

The rearrangement links TRBV12-3 or TRBV12-4 to TRBJ1-1, with 9 positions matching TRBD1. Losses at the gene ends were 6 bases for V and 0 bases for J; bases not matched to a gene: 8. This CDR3 comprises 16 residues. This chain's CDR3 is CASRTTGGGMNTEAFF. Here the CDR3 DNA reads TGTGCCAGCAGAACTACAGGGGGCGGCATGAACACTGAAGCTTTCTTT.

The sample holds many counts of this clonotype. The J gene is TRBJ2-7, the V gene TRBV6-9; 7 positions match TRBD1. This CDR3 comprises 13 residues. Germline V lookup: CDR1 MNHGY, CDR2 SVAAGI. The V and J ends lost 3 bases and 2 bases, in that order; junction bases with no gene match: 1. Here the CDR3 DNA reads TGTGCCAGCAGTTACAGGGGGACCTACGAGCAGTACTTC. It translates to CASSYRGTYEQYF.

This chain links TRBV5-1 with TRBJ2-4; TRBD1 matches at 8 bases. The V segment lost 4 bases and the J segment 1 base; nucleotides outside the gene matches: 7. The CDR3 loop spans 16 amino acids. CDR1 and CDR2 (germline): SGHRS, YFSETQ. The DNA of the CDR3 is TGCGCCAGCAGCCCCGGACAGGGAGCGGCCAAAAACATTCAGTACTTC. The encoded protein is CASSPGQGAAKNIQYF.

This clonotype was recorded a few times. The chain joins TRBV11-2 to TRBJ1-5; D is possibly TRBD1 (6 bases). The CDR3 spans 16 residues. Germline-derived CDR1 and CDR2 are SGHAT and FQNNGV. V was trimmed by 2 bases and J by 1 base, leaving 12 bases between them. The DNA of the CDR3 is TGTGCCAGCAGCTTAAGGGCAGGGGTGAGCAATCAGCCCCAGCATTTT. Protein: CASSLRAGVSNQPQHF.

This chain uses TRBV12-5 with TRBJ2-7; the match to TRBD2 covers 9 bases. The V gene's germline CDR1 is LGHNT and CDR2 FRNRAP. This CDR3 spans 15 amino acids. Germline trimming cut 1 base from V and 3 bases from J; bases unmatched to any gene: 4. CDR3 in DNA: TGTGCTAGTGGTTTGGGACGAGCGGGAGGCTACGAGCAGTACTTC. Its translation: CASGLGRAGGYEQYF. The full variable domain, rest sourced from reference TRBV12-5 and TRBJ2-7, is DARVTQTPRHKVTEMGQEVTMRCQPILGHNTVFWYRQTMMQGLELLAYFRNRAPLDDSGMPKDRFSAEMPDATLATLKIQPSEPRDSAVYFCASGLGRAGGYEQYFGPGTRLTVT.

This clonotype was observed a few times. The V gene is TRBV6-1, the J gene TRBJ2-6, with D perhaps TRBD1 (6 bases). The germline V gene has CDR1 MNHNS and CDR2 SASEGT. V lost 9 bases to trimming and J lost 4 bases, with 22 bases between them. The CDR3 length is 17 residues. CDR3 bases: TGTGCCAGTTCGACCGGGACACCAGGTTGGGGGGCCAACGTCCTGACTTTC. Its translation is CASSTGTPGWGANVLTF.

The chain couples TRBV20-1 to TRBJ2-1; 11 bases map to TRBD2. After removal of 6 bases from V and 9 bases from J, the junction contained 10 bases not matched to a gene. This CDR3 region has 14 residues. CDR1 and CDR2 (germline): DFQATT, SNEGSKA (reference sequence). CDR3 loop: CSAGIAGGPGEQFF. CDR3 nucleotide sequence: TGCAGTGCCGGCATAGCGGGAGGGCCTGGTGAGCAGTTCTTC.

This clonotype showed up just once. The CDR3 DNA reads as TGCGCCAGCAGCTTGGATTGGGGCGGCCCACCCAAAAACATTCAGTACTTC. Its translation is CASSLDWGGPPKNIQYF. V usage is TRBV5-1 and J usage is TRBJ2-4, with D perhaps matching TRBD1 (5 bases). The CDR3 is made up of 17 amino acids. V shed 0 bases and J shed 2 bases, with 15 bases lying between them. Germline V CDR1 and CDR2: SGHRS, YFSETQ.

V gene TRBV6-2 or TRBV6-3 combines with J gene TRBJ2-2, with 7 bases fitting TRBD1. Unmatched junction bases numbered 6, after V lost 5 bases and J lost 0 bases. The CDR3 runs to 16 residues. CDR1 and CDR2 (germline): MNHEY, SVGEGT. The CDR3 reads CASSTTGTANTGELFF. The CDR3 DNA sequence: TGTGCCAGCAGTACAACCGGGACAGCGAACACCGGGGAGCTGTTTTTT.

The chain employs TRBV7-9 and TRBJ2-5; the match to TRBD2 covers 11 bases. The germline V gene has CDR1 SEHNR and CDR2 FQNEAQ (reference sequence). This CDR3 region has 14 residues. V shed 5 bases and J 3 bases; nucleotides not matched to a gene: 2. CDR3 DNA: TGTGCCAGCAGCGATAGCGGGAGGGAAGAGACCCAGTACTTC. Translation gives CASSDSGREETQYF.

The table lists this clonotype with a few counts. Here the CDR3 reads CASSLVTGENPYEQYF. In DNA, the CDR3 is TGTGCCAGCAGTTTGGTAACAGGGGAGAACCCCTACGAGCAGTACTTC. The V and J genes are TRBV12-3 or TRBV12-4 and TRBJ2-7; TRBD1 matches 7 bases. The CDR3 is 16 amino acids. The J segment lost 2 bases and the V segment lost 3 bases, leaving 10 bases of the junction unmatched.

This clonotype came up once. A much larger clone lies a single base off, so this may be a read error. In DNA form, the CDR3 reads TGTGCCAGCAGACCTCCGACCGGGACAGGGGTTTCGGGCTACATCTTC. Protein product: CASRPPTGTGVSGYIF. This chain joins TRBV28 and TRBJ1-2, with TRBD1 identical over 10 bases. CDR3 size: 16 residues. In germline, CDR1 is MDHEN, CDR2 SYDVKM.

This clonotype was observed many times. The V gene is TRBV12-3 or TRBV12-4, the J gene TRBJ1-2; D is ambiguous. Trimming took 3 bases from V and 0 from J, leaving 11 bases between them. CDR3 length: 15 residues. Here the CDR3 DNA reads TGTGCCAGCAGTTTCGGCTCAGTAGCTAACTATGGCTACACCTTC. It is translated as CASSFGSVANYGYTF.

In its sample, this clonotype was seen a few times. V usage is TRBV29-1 and J usage is TRBJ1-4, with D tentatively TRBD1 (5 bases). Per the germline V gene, CDR1 is SQVTM and CDR2 is ANQGSEA. The CDR3 sequence is 13 residues long. V dropped 4 bases and J dropped 8 bases, with 14 bases sitting between them. The CDR3 reads CSVGGAGEEKLFF. The CDR3 DNA reads as TGCAGCGTTGGAGGGGCGGGAGAAGAAAAACTGTTTTTT. The full variable domain, its missing parts supplied by reference TRBV29-1 and TRBJ1-4, is SAVISQKPSRDICQRGTSLTIQCQVDSQVTMMFWYRQQPGQSLTLIATANQGSEATYESGFVIDKFPISRPNLTFSTLTVSNMSPEDSSIYLCSVGGAGEEKLFFGSGTQLSVL.

The genes are TRBV29-1 and TRBJ2-7, with a tentative D call TRBD1 (5 bases). The CDR3 runs 12 residues. Germline lookup yields CDR1 SQVTM and CDR2 ANQGSEA. V gave up 6 bases and J gave up 0 bases, with 9 bases separating them. For the CDR3, the DNA is TGCAGCGTCACAGGAAACTCCTACGAGCAGTACTTC. Translating gives CSVTGNSYEQYF.

The V call is TRBV5-1, the J call TRBJ1-1, with D tentatively TRBD1 (6 bases). Deletions cut 6 bases from V and 2 bases from J, with 14 bases between. CDR1 and CDR2 from the germline V gene are SGHRS and YFSETQ. The CDR3 is 14 residues long. The CDR3 nucleotides read TGCGCCAGCACCCTCTGGGGGGCCAACACTGAAGCTTTCTTT. Its protein product is CASTLWGANTEAFF.

This chain connects TRBV7-9 to TRBJ2-7; maybe TRBD1 (6 bases). Trimming removed 5 bases from V and 3 bases from J, with 17 bases in between. This CDR3 region has 15 residues. CDR1 and CDR2 (germline): SEHNR, FQNEAQ (reference sequence). The CDR3 here is CASSEGHRKIYEQYF. The DNA for the CDR3 is TGTGCCAGCAGCGAGGGACACCGAAAGATCTACGAGCAGTACTTC.

The chain carries TRBV5-1 and TRBJ1-1; D is perhaps TRBD1 (5 bases). The V and J ends lost 2 bases and 5 bases respectively, with 16 bases between them. CDR1 is SGHRS, CDR2 YFSETQ, per germline. The CDR3 is made up of 15 amino acids. The CDR3 nucleotides are TGCGCCAGCAGCTTCAGGGATGGACGGACGACTGAAGCTTTCTTT. It is translated as CASSFRDGRTTEAFF.